These T cell receptor beta chains were read from a single sample in a study of T cell changes during pregnancy in multiple sclerosis. TCRdb's table, derived via immunoSEQ multiplex PCR, lists solely in-frame clones and lacks some. The repertoire holds some 100,000 clones, with 90% to 95% as singletons. The sample here was peripheral blood, taken before pregnancy. These receptors were obtained from a female donor with multiple sclerosis, enrolled in a pregnancy study. Both conserved end residues are part of each CDR3. The D gene is left open where the match is weak. Clone size is stated in some rows and not others, as once, few, many or a class when expanded.

V	J	size	D	DNA	CDR3
TRBV19	TRBJ2-1	once	.	TGTGCCAGTAGTATAGTGGTCCTAGGGGGGGGCGCCTACAATGAGCAGTTCTTC	CASSIVVLGGGAYNEQFF
TRBV5-3	TRBJ2-1	once	TRBD2	TGTGCCAGAAGCCCCCCGTTTTCGCGGGGGTACAATGAGCAGTTCTTC	CARSPPFSRGYNEQFF
TRBV2	TRBJ2-1	.	.	TGTGCCAGCAGAGGACAGACTTCCTACAATGAGCAGTTCTTC	CASRGQTSYNEQFF
TRBV13	TRBJ2-2	.	.	TGTGCCAGCAGCTTAGGGCTTTCGACTGGGTCGACCGGGGAGCTGTTTTTT	CASSLGLSTGSTGELFF
TRBV6-5	TRBJ2-7	.	TRBD2	TGTGCCAGCATGAGCGGGAGACTTTCCTACGAGCAGTACTTC	CASMSGRLSYEQYF
TRBV20-1	TRBJ1-1	.	.	TGCAGTGCTAGTCACAGGGTGCAAGCTTTCTTT	CSASHRVQAFF
TRBV21-1	TRBJ1-5	.	.	TGTGCCAGCACCCAACCTAGGGGATATAGCAATCAGCCCCAGCATTTT	CASTQPRGYSNQPQHF
TRBV7-3	TRBJ2-7	.	.	TGTGCCAGCAGCTTCGACGGGAGTGGGAACGAGCAGTACTTC	CASSFDGSGNEQYF
TRBV16	TRBJ2-7	.	TRBD1	TGTGCCAGCAGCCCCCGGGACAGGGGTCACGAGCAGTACTTC	CASSPRDRGHEQYF
TRBV28	TRBJ2-1	.	TRBD2	TGTGCCAGCAGTGCAGTCGGGACTAGCGGGATCTACAATGAGCAGTTCTTC	CASSAVGTSGIYNEQFF
TRBV27	TRBJ1-2	.	.	TGTGCCAGCAGTTTCGGGGTCAGCGGCCCCTATGGCTACACCTTC	CASSFGVSGPYGYTF
TRBV30	TRBJ1-1	.	TRBD1	TGTGCCTGGAGTACCGACAGGGGTTTTAACACTGAAGCTTTCTTT	CAWSTDRGFNTEAFF
TRBV27	TRBJ1-2	.	TRBD1	TGTGCCAGCAGAAACAGGGGGGACTATGGCTACACCTTC	CASRNRGDYGYTF
TRBV27	TRBJ2-3	.	.	TGTGCCAGCAGTCCAGGGACTGGGGTGCAGTATTTT	CASSPGTGVQYF
TRBV27	TRBJ2-7	.	TRBD1	TGTGCCAGCAGTGCGACAGGGGACGAGCAGTACTTC	CASSATGDEQYF
TRBV7-9	TRBJ2-3	.	TRBD2	TGTGCCAGCAGCTCATCGGGACTAGGCACAGATACGCAGTATTTT	CASSSSGLGTDTQYF
TRBV27	TRBJ2-1	.	TRBD2	TGTGCCAGCAGTCCCGGACTAGCGGGCTCCTACAATGAGCAGTTCTTC	CASSPGLAGSYNEQFF
TRBV6-6	TRBJ2-6	once	TRBD1	TGTGCCAGCAGGGACAGGGAATTCCACGGGGCCAACGTCCTGACTTTC	CASRDREFHGANVLTF
TRBV14	TRBJ2-7	.	TRBD2	TGTGCCAGTATGGGACTAGCCTACGAGCAGTACTTC	CASMGLAYEQYF
TRBV4-1	TRBJ2-7	.	.	TGCGCCAGCAGCCAAGGGGAGGCTAGCTCCTACGAGCAGTACTTC	CASSQGEASSYEQYF
TRBV28	TRBJ2-3	.	TRBD2	TGTGCCAGCAGTTTGGGGTTCGGACTAGCGGTGAAGGGGAGCACAGATACGCAGTATTTT	CASSLGFGLAVKGSTDTQYF
TRBV7-6	TRBJ1-1	.	.	TGTGCCAGCAGCTTAGCGTCCAGGGCGAACACTGAAGCTTTCTTT	CASSLASRANTEAFF
TRBV5-4	TRBJ2-1	.	.	TGTGCCAGCAGCTTGGAGACGGGAGAGGCGGATGAGCAGTTCTTC	CASSLETGEADEQFF
TRBV9	TRBJ1-1	.	TRBD1	TGTGCCAGCAGCCCTGGGACAGGGAACACTGAAGCTTTCTTT	CASSPGTGNTEAFF
TRBV19	TRBJ1-1	.	.	TGTGCCAGTCAGCCCCGAGGGGGAGCTTTCGCCGAAGCTTTCTTT	CASQPRGGAFAEAFF
TRBV4-3	TRBJ1-1	.	TRBD1	TGCGCCAGCAGCCAGGCGATCCGGGACAGGGGCCCGGGGACTGAAGCTTTCTTT	CASSQAIRDRGPGTEAFF
TRBV5-1	TRBJ2-5	.	TRBD1	TGCGCCAGCAGCTTACTGCCGGGACAGCAAGAGACCCAGTACTTC	CASSLLPGQQETQYF
TRBV6-5	TRBJ2-3	.	.	TGTGCCAGCAGTTACGGGGGCGGCACAGATACGCAGTATTTT	CASSYGGGTDTQYF
TRBV9	TRBJ2-1	once	TRBD2	TGTGCCAGCAGCGTAGCTACGACTAGCGGGAGCAATGAGCAGTTCTTC	CASSVATTSGSNEQFF
TRBV5-1	TRBJ2-7	few	TRBD1	TGCGCCAGCAGCGGCAGGACAGGGAGCTACGAGCAGTACTTC	CASSGRTGSYEQYF
TRBV5-1	TRBJ2-1	once	.	TGCGCCAGCAGCTTGGGGGTAGCTCCGTTAGGTGAGCAGTTCTTC	CASSLGVAPLGEQFF
TRBV6-1	TRBJ1-1	.	TRBD1	TGTGCCAGCACGTCAGGGGGGAAATGGACTGAAGCTTTCTTT	CASTSGGKWTEAFF
TRBV30	TRBJ1-5	.	TRBD1	TGTGCCTGGAGGGGACAGGGGATCGAGCCCCAGCATTTT	CAWRGQGIEPQHF
TRBV5-1	TRBJ1-1	.	.	TGCGCCAGCAGCTTGGTTGACAGCTCCACTGAAGCTTTCTTT	CASSLVDSSTEAFF
TRBV6-1	TRBJ2-3	.	.	TGTGCCAGCACTCCCCCGGAGCTCAGCACAGATACGCAGTATTTT	CASTPPELSTDTQYF
TRBV15	TRBJ2-7	.	TRBD2	TGTGCCACCAGCCGGAGCGGGACTAGCGACGAGCAGTACTTC	CATSRSGTSDEQYF
TRBV14	TRBJ2-1	.	TRBD2	TGTGCCAGCAGCCCCCGGGGGACTATCACCCCGTTCTTC	CASSPRGTITPFF
TRBV2	TRBJ1-2	.	TRBD1	TGTGCCAGCAGTGAACAACAGGGGGCTGATGGCTACACCTTC	CASSEQQGADGYTF
TRBV9	TRBJ1-1	.	.	TGTGCCAGCAGCGTAAGGGCAGGGCGGGGGGGAATCACTGAAGCTTTCTTT	CASSVRAGRGGITEAFF
TRBV27	TRBJ2-7	.	TRBD2	TGTGCCAGCAGCGGAAGCGGGAGGAGGTACGAGCAGTACTTC	CASSGSGRRYEQYF
TRBV19	TRBJ1-5	.	.	TGTGCCAGTAGTGAGGGCAATCAGCCCCAGCATTTT	CASSEGNQPQHF
TRBV28	TRBJ2-2	.	TRBD1	TGTGCCAGCACGAGACAGGGGGCCTCCGGGGAGCTGTTTTTT	CASTRQGASGELFF
TRBV18	TRBJ1-2	few	TRBD1	TGTGCCAGCTCCCGGACAGGGGACTATGGCTACACCTTC	CASSRTGDYGYTF
TRBV5-1	TRBJ2-1	.	TRBD2	TGCGCCAGCAGCTCCGAGAGCGGGACTAACGATGAGCAGTTCTTC	CASSSESGTNDEQFF
TRBV19	TRBJ1-1	few	.	TGTGCCAGTAGGAGGAACACTGAAGCTTTCTTT	CASRRNTEAFF
TRBV19	TRBJ2-2	once	TRBD1	TGTGCCAGTAGTACAGGGGGCCTAACGAACACCGGGGAGCTGTTTTTT	CASSTGGLTNTGELFF
TRBV2	TRBJ2-5	.	.	TGTGCCAGCAGTGAGGAGGGGATCCAAGAGACCCAGTACTTC	CASSEEGIQETQYF